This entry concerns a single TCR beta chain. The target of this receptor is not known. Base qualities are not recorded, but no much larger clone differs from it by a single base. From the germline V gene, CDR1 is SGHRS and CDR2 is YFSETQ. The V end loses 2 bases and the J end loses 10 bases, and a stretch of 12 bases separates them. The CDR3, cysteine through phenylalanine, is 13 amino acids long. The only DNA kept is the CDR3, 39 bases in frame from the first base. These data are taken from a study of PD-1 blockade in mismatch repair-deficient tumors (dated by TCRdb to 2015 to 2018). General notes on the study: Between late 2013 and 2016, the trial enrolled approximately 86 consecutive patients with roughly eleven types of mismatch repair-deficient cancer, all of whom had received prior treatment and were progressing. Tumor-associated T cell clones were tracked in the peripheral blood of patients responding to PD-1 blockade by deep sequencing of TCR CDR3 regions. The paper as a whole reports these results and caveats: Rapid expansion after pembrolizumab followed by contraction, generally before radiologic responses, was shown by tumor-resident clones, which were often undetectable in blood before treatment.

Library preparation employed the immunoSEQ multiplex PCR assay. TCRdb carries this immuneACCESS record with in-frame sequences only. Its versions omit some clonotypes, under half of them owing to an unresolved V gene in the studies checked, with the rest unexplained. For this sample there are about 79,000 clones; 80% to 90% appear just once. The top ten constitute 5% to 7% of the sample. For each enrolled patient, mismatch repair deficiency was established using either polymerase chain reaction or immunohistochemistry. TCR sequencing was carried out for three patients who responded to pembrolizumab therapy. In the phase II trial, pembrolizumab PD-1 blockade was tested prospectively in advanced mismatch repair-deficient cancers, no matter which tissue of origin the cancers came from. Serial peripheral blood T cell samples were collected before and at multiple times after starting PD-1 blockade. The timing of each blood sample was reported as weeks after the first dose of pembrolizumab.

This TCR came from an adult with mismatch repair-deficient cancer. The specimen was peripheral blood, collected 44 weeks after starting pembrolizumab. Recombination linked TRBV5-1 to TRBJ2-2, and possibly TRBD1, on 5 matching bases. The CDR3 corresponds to CASSLPRVEELFF. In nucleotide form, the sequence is TGCGCCAGCAGCTTACCCAGGGTTGAGGAGCTGTTTTTT.